The entry below gives a single T cell receptor (beta chain) sequence along with its context. Its antigen is currently unknown. The data originate from a study of CD4+ T cells in melanoma. Study outcomes and limitations: A reported correlation linked neoantigen-specific CD4+ T cells to CD8+, macrophage and B cell function. Diverse differentiation states were reported for melanoma neoantigen-specific CD4+ T cells.

This CDR3 region has 16 residues. Method: immunoSEQ multiplex PCR; TCRdb's copy keeps in-frame clones and lacks some. The data show about 20,000 clones, just under 80% seen once. This TCR was recovered from a human donor with melanoma. V usage is TRBV21-1 and J usage is TRBJ2-6; the table's TRBD1 call for D was not verified on the DNA. TRBV21-1 is reported as a pseudogene. The CDR3 loop is CATRTGSSSGANVLTF. The CDR3 DNA is TGTGCCACAAGGACAGGAAGCAGCTCTGGGGCCAACGTCCTGACTTTC.